The clone carrying this T cell receptor (beta chain) was observed many times. Its matching antigen is unknown. The V end lost 0 bases, the J end lost 5 bases, and 5 bases lay between the germline ends. Per germline, CDR1 MGHRA and CDR2 YSYEKL. CDR3 length: 12 amino acids. TCRdb re-analysed the RT-PCR reads in MiXCR, keeping a single row per CDR3 protein. The table lists over 150,000 distinct CDR3 sequences, about 10% of them singletons. This entry is derived from a study of response to subunit inactivated influenza vaccine. Findings and caveats of the study: Only a handful of new T cells, the authors suggested, are recruited with each seasonal influenza vaccination.

The source material was CD8+ T cells sorted from PBMCs, sampled roughly 24 months after vaccination. The chain uses TRBV4-1 and TRBJ2-7; D gene unclear. The sequence came from a man aged 50-75 years who received an inactivated influenza vaccine. The CDR3: CASSQDRDEQYF. The CDR3 DNA sequence: TGCGCCAGCAGCCAAGATAGAGACGAGCAGTACTTC.